This T cell receptor beta chain was found in a study of blood T cell repertoires in COVID-19. Whole-study context: Sites in the United States, Italy and Spain provided acute and convalescent COVID-19 samples. PBMCs, B-cell-depleted T cells, or T cells provided the cDNA or gDNA that made up the material.

Methods used by the authors: Amplification from reference gene primers served as the basis for estimated nucleated cell counts. The method was immunoSEQ multiplex PCR; TCRdb's version includes in-frame clones alone and lacks a portion of them. V and J calls and clone size come straight from that table; D and trimming were deduced from the DNA. Among about 240,000 clones, approximately 86% were seen once, and the ten largest hold roughly 3.3%. Recruits, aged about 18 to 100 years, lived in some 25 US areas. The CDR3 is made up of 14 amino acids. V lost 2 bases to trimming and J lost 8 bases, with 16 bases between them. Germline V gives CDR1 SQVTM, CDR2 ANQGSEA.

Sequenced input: PBMCs or T cells enriched from blood (not recorded which). The chain employs TRBV29-1 and TRBJ2-1; D is unclear. The clonotype comes from a woman aged 40 to 49 with acute COVID-19. The CDR3 region has the DNA TGCAGCGTTGAAATCACCAGCCCCGGAGATGAGCAGTTCTTC. Protein sequence: CSVEITSPGDEQFF.